Following are 10 T cell receptor beta chains from one sample sequenced in a study of CD8+CD57+ T cells in acquired aplastic anemia. Genomic DNA, the template, was used for profiling of the TCR beta VDJ and CDR3. One entry per CDR3 protein, called by TCRdb with MiXCR from the reads. The sample shows 250,000 to 300,000 distinct CDR3 sequences, approximately 58% of them seen only once. The patients chosen for sequencing had shown expansion of CD8+CD57+ cells (detected by flow cytometry). The sequenced sample was sorted CD4+, CD8+, or CD8+CD57+ T cells (not recorded which) from PBMCs. The receptors were sampled from a human donor with aplastic anemia.

This chain connects TRBV24-1 to TRBJ1-1; D gene unclear. V was shortened by 9 bases and J by 4 bases, with 8 bases between the two germline ends. The germline CDR1 and CDR2 sequences are KGHDR and SFDVKD. This CDR3 comprises 11 residues. DNA of the CDR3: TGTGCCACCTCTCAAGGCACTGAAGCTTTCTTT. This sequence encodes CATSQGTEAFF.

The genes are TRBV5-1 and TRBJ1-1; a weak D match, TRBD1 (6 bases). V shed 0 bases and J shed 12 bases, with 18 bases lying between them. CDR1 and CDR2 (germline): SGHRS, YFSETQ. The CDR3 runs 14 residues. The CDR3, as DNA: TGCGCCAGCAGCTTGGCGACGACAGGCCTAGGAACTTTCTTT. Translating gives CASSLATTGLGTFF.

V is TRBV5-1 and J is TRBJ1-5; D may be TRBD1 (5 bases). The J call is in doubt because the DNA end fits TRBJ2-3 better. Germline lookup yields CDR1 SGHRS and CDR2 YFSETQ. This CDR3 contains 15 residues. For the CDR3, the DNA is TGCGCCAGCAGCCCCGGTGGGGCCCGCACAGATACGCAGTATTTT. This sequence encodes CASSPGGARTDTQYF.

The chain combines TRBV7-3 with TRBJ2-2, with 10 bases that match TRBD2. With 4 bases clipped from V and 8 bases from J, the junction kept 13 bases outside the gene matches. This CDR3 comprises 17 residues. In germline, CDR1 is SGHTA, CDR2 FQGTGA. This chain's CDR3 is CASSSTPSGGAKGELFF. For the CDR3, the DNA is TGTGCCAGCAGCTCGACTCCTAGCGGGGGTGCTAAGGGGGAGCTGTTTTTT.

At least ten counts were recorded for this clonotype. The gene calls are TRBV6-2 or TRBV6-3 and TRBJ2-1, with 13 bases aligning to TRBD2. The CDR3 has 14 amino acids. V lost 6 bases, J lost 7 bases, and 3 bases stayed unmatched. Germline assignment: CDR1 MNHEY and CDR2 SVGEGT. The CDR3 DNA reads as TGTGCCAGCAGCGGACTAGCGGGAGTTAATGAGCAGTTCTTC. Protein: CASSGLAGVNEQFF.

The chain employs TRBV7-2 and TRBJ2-7; TRBD2 aligns across 7 bases. Germline loops: CDR1 SGHTA, CDR2 FQGNSA. V lost 4 bases, J lost 1 base, and 4 bases stayed unmatched. The length of the CDR3 is 14 residues. CDR3 DNA: TGTGCCAGCAGCTCAAGCGGGGCTTCCTACGAGCAGTACTTC. This encodes CASSSSGASYEQYF.

The chain has TRBV25-1 and TRBJ2-2, with 12 bases identical to TRBD1. Germline CDR1 reads MGHDK; CDR2 reads SYGVNS. This CDR3 is 18 amino acids long. After removal of 4 bases from V and 5 bases from J, the junction contained 11 bases not matched to a gene. Here the CDR3 reads CASSGGGQGAKVTGELFF. Written as DNA, the CDR3 is TGTGCCAGCAGTGGTGGGGGACAGGGGGCGAAAGTTACCGGGGAGCTGTTTTTT.

The chain combines TRBV19 with TRBJ2-3; D possibly matches TRBD1 or TRBD2 (6 bases each). V was pared by 5 bases and J by 0 bases, with 12 bases between. The length of the CDR3 is 15 residues. Germline V lookup: CDR1 LNHDA, CDR2 SQIVND (reference sequence). The CDR3 nucleotides read TGTGCCAGTAGTCGGGGGCAGCCTAGCACAGATACGCAGTATTTT. Translation: CASSRGQPSTDTQYF.

V usage is TRBV7-2 and J usage is TRBJ1-1; D possibly corresponds to TRBD1 (5 bases). Germline V CDR1 and CDR2: SGHTA, FQGNSA. The CDR3 covers 14 residues. V dropped 1 base and J dropped 8 bases, with 14 bases sitting between them. The CDR3 protein is CASSLDVTGAEAFF. The CDR3 DNA sequence: TGTGCCAGCAGCTTAGACGTAACAGGTGCCGAAGCTTTCTTT.

The chain is built from TRBV7-8 and TRBJ1-3; a weak D match, TRBD1 (5 bases). Germline-derived CDR1 and CDR2 are SGHVS and FQNEAQ. This CDR3 is built from 17 residues. Between the trimmed V and J ends, which lost 3 bases and 3 bases, there was a span of 18 bases. CDR3 sequence: CASSLGPSVRVGNTIYF. CDR3 DNA sequence: TGTGCCAGCAGCTTGGGCCCTTCGGTCAGGGTTGGAAACACCATATATTTT. The full variable domain, completed using reference TRBV7-8 and TRBJ1-3, is GAGVSQSPRYKVAKRGQDVALRCDPISGHVSLFWYQQALGQGPEFLTYFQNEAQLDKSGLPSDRFFAERPEGSVSTLKIQRTQQEDSAVYLCASSLGPSVRVGNTIYFGEGSWLTVV.